The rows below give T cell receptor beta chains drawn from one sample of a study of cytomegalovirus exposure and HLA in healthy donors. Libraries were prepared by immunoSEQ multiplex PCR; TCRdb keeps only in-frame clonotypes and omits some of them. The sample lists around 170,000 clones, roughly 70% occurring once. Sequenced: PBMCs. The receptors originated from a girl between 10 and 17 years old in good health and CMV-seronegative. Each CDR3 is given with its conserved first and last residue. The D gene is left open where the match is weak. Expanded clones get a size class; other rows say once, few or many, or leave the size out.

d_gene	abundance	j_gene	v_gene	CDR3aa	CDR3nt
NA	NA	TRBJ1-6	TRBV14	CASSQAGANSPLHF	TGTGCCAGCAGCCAAGCAGGGGCGAATTCACCCCTCCACTTT
NA	NA	TRBJ1-6	TRBV19	CASSIGGAYNSPLHF	TGTGCCAGTAGTATAGGCGGCGCGTATAATTCACCCCTCCACTTT
TRBD1	NA	TRBJ2-7	TRBV9	CASSVEQGSPYEQYF	TGTGCCAGCAGCGTAGAACAGGGGAGCCCCTACGAGCAGTACTTC
NA	NA	TRBJ2-3	TRBV7-3	CASSLGEETQYF	TGTGCCAGCAGCTTAGGTGAGGAAACGCAGTATTTT
TRBD1	once	TRBJ1-2	TRBV5-1	CASRKGWGQGEDYGYTF	TGCGCCAGCAGGAAGGGATGGGGACAGGGGGAGGACTATGGCTACACCTTC
TRBD1	few	TRBJ2-7	TRBV5-1	CASSLQGATDYEQYF	TGCGCCAGCAGCTTGCAGGGGGCCACCGACTACGAGCAGTACTTC
TRBD2	NA	TRBJ2-7	TRBV9	CASSASGGSYEQYF	TGTGCCAGCAGCGCTAGCGGGGGCTCCTACGAGCAGTACTTC
NA	once	TRBJ1-5	TRBV7-9	CASSFYGDNQPQHF	TGTGCCAGCAGCTTCTACGGGGATAATCAGCCCCAGCATTTT
TRBD1	NA	TRBJ2-7	TRBV5-6	CASSLEGGEIDQYF	TGTGCCAGCAGCTTGGAAGGGGGCGAGATCGATCAGTACTTC
NA	few	TRBJ1-5	TRBV19	CATLSGVGTQPQHF	TGTGCCACTCTATCAGGGGTGGGAACTCAGCCCCAGCATTTT
TRBD2	NA	TRBJ2-5	TRBV7-9	CASNRRRGEASGEQETQYF	TGTGCCAGCAACCGACGAAGGGGGGAAGCTAGCGGGGAGCAAGAGACCCAGTACTTC
NA	NA	TRBJ1-1	TRBV6-5	CASSYSRGTEAFF	TGTGCCAGCAGTTACTCTAGGGGGACTGAAGCTTTCTTT
TRBD1	NA	TRBJ1-2	TRBV19	CASSTGLGQANYGYTF	TGTGCCAGTAGTACCGGACTGGGACAGGCTAACTATGGCTACACCTTC
TRBD1	NA	TRBJ1-2	TRBV7-3	CASSPSGGGGYTF	TGTGCCAGCAGCCCCTCAGGGGGCGGTGGCTACACCTTC
NA	NA	TRBJ1-3	TRBV7-9	CALYSHNTIYF	TGTGCCTTATACTCCCACAACACCATATATTTT
NA	NA	TRBJ2-2	TRBV7-8	CASSLVGGVTGELFF	TGTGCCAGCAGCTTAGTAGGAGGGGTCACCGGGGAGCTGTTTTTT
NA	NA	TRBJ2-6	TRBV7-9	CASSLRQGWSGANVLTF	TGTGCCAGCAGCTTAAGGCAGGGGTGGTCTGGGGCCAACGTCCTGACTTTC
NA	NA	TRBJ1-5	TRBV7-9	CASSYGDTRKSQHF	TGTGCCAGCAGCTACGGGGACACCCGAAAGTCCCAGCATTTT
TRBD1	few	TRBJ1-5	TRBV27	CASSPGTVRDQPQHF	TGTGCCAGCAGTCCCGGGACAGTGAGGGATCAGCCCCAGCATTTT
TRBD2	NA	TRBJ2-2	TRBV4-1	CASSPSGSAGGPFTGELFF	TGCGCCAGCAGCCCCAGCGGCTCGGCGGGGGGGCCCTTCACCGGGGAGCTGTTTTTT
NA	NA	TRBJ1-2	TRBV7-8	CASSPRGHSNYGYTF	TGTGCCAGCAGCCCTCGAGGACACAGTAACTATGGCTACACCTTC
TRBD1	NA	TRBJ1-1	TRBV5-4	CASSSGGQGDTEAFF	TGTGCCAGCAGCTCCGGGGGTCAGGGGGACACTGAAGCTTTCTTT
TRBD1	NA	TRBJ2-1	TRBV2	CASRGGGDRVGYNEQFF	TGTGCCAGCAGGGGGGGCGGGGACAGGGTAGGGTACAATGAGCAGTTCTTC
NA	NA	TRBJ2-1	TRBV9	CASSPSYWASEQFF	TGTGCCAGCAGCCCATCCTACTGGGCCAGTGAGCAGTTCTTC
TRBD1	NA	TRBJ2-1	TRBV7-9	CASSYRQGANEQFF	TGTGCCAGCAGCTACCGACAGGGGGCCAATGAGCAGTTCTTC
NA	NA	TRBJ1-1	TRBV5-4	CASSTTGTTAEAFF	TGTGCCAGCAGCACGACGGGTACTACGGCTGAAGCTTTCTTT
TRBD1	NA	TRBJ2-3	TRBV6-5	CASSVGQGTDTQYF	TGTGCCAGCAGTGTTGGACAGGGAACTGATACGCAGTATTTT
NA	NA	TRBJ2-5	TRBV2	CASSERETQYF	TGTGCCAGCAGTGAGAGGGAGACCCAGTACTTC
TRBD1	NA	TRBJ1-5	TRBV12-5	CASGSRTGATENQPQHF	TGTGCTAGTGGTTCGCGGACAGGTGCGACCGAAAATCAGCCCCAGCATTTT
TRBD1	NA	TRBJ1-5	TRBV19	CASSTYKTGGIKSNQPQHF	TGTGCCAGTAGCACGTATAAGACAGGGGGCATTAAAAGCAATCAGCCCCAGCATTTT
NA	NA	TRBJ1-1	TRBV7-9	CASSGDSYTEAFF	TGTGCCAGCAGCGGAGACAGCTACACTGAAGCTTTCTTT
TRBD1	NA	TRBJ2-5	TRBV2	CASSASTGEETQYF	TGTGCCAGCAGTGCTTCGACAGGGGAAGAGACCCAGTACTTC
NA	NA	TRBJ1-4	TRBV5-1	CASRPGGNEKLFF	TGCGCCAGCAGGCCTGGGGGCAATGAAAAACTGTTTTTT
TRBD1	NA	TRBJ1-1	TRBV19	CASPHPGQDTEAFF	TGTGCCAGTCCCCATCCGGGACAGGACACTGAAGCTTTCTTT
TRBD1	NA	TRBJ1-4	TRBV6-6	CASSGRDSYEKLFF	TGTGCCAGCAGCGGCCGGGACAGTTATGAAAAACTGTTTTTT
NA	NA	TRBJ1-5	TRBV4-1	CASSPGGRQPQHF	TGCGCCAGCAGCCCAGGAGGGCGTCAGCCCCAGCATTTT
TRBD1	NA	TRBJ2-7	TRBV27	CASSFLGGVSYEQYF	TGTGCCAGCAGTTTTTTAGGGGGCGTCTCCTACGAGCAGTACTTC
NA	NA	TRBJ1-1	TRBV4-1	CASSPIGRRTEAFF	TGCGCCAGCAGCCCGATAGGGCGGAGGACTGAAGCTTTCTTT
TRBD2	NA	TRBJ2-7	TRBV6-5	CASTLRGGPLDEQYF	TGTGCCAGCACCCTCCGGGGGGGGCCCCTGGACGAGCAGTACTTC
NA	NA	TRBJ1-3	TRBV11-2	CASSQPRRGRF	TGTGCCAGCAGCCAACCCAGGAGGGGTCGGTTT
NA	NA	TRBJ1-1	TRBV19	CASSILARGMNTEAFF	TGTGCCAGTAGTATCTTAGCCAGGGGTATGAACACTGAAGCTTTCTTT
NA	few	TRBJ2-7	TRBV18	CASSVGSYEQYF	TGTGCCAGCTCGGTAGGGAGCTACGAGCAGTACTTC
TRBD2	NA	TRBJ2-1	TRBV6-1	CASSILAGDYNEQFF	TGTGCCAGCAGTATACTAGCGGGGGACTACAATGAGCAGTTCTTC
TRBD1	NA	TRBJ1-5	TRBV15	CATSSLTGGRQPQHF	TGTGCCACCAGCAGTTTAACAGGGGGTCGACAGCCCCAGCATTTT
NA	NA	TRBJ2-7	TRBV5-6	CASSLVTRGYEQYF	TGTGCCAGCAGCTTGGTAACTCGGGGATACGAGCAGTACTTC
NA	NA	TRBJ1-1	TRBV25-1	CASSDPDTEAFF	TGTGCCAGCAGTGACCCCGACACTGAAGCTTTCTTT
TRBD1	NA	TRBJ1-1	TRBV6-5	CASSWGQGSTEAFF	TGTGCCAGCAGTTGGGGACAGGGCAGTACTGAAGCTTTCTTT
TRBD1	NA	TRBJ2-2	TRBV5-1	CASSGTGLGTGELFF	TGCGCCAGCAGTGGGACAGGGCTTGGCACCGGGGAGCTGTTTTTT